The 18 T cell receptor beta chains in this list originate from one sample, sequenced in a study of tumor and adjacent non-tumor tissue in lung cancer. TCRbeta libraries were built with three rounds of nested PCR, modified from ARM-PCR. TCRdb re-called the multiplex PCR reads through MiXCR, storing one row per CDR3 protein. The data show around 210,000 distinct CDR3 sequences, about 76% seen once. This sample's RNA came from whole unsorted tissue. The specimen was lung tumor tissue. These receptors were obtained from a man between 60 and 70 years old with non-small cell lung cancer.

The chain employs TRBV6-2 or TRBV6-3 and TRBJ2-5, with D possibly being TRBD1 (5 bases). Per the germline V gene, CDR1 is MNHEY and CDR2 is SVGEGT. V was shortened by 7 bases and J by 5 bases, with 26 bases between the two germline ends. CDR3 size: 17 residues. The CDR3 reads CASTHIQGRTIVETQYF. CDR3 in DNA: TGTGCCAGCACCCACATTCAGGGTCGGACGATCGTGGAGACCCAGTACTTC.

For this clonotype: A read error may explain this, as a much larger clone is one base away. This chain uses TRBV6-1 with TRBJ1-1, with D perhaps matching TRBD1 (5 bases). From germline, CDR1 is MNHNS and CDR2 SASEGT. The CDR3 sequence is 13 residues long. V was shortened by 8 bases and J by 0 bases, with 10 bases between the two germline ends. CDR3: CASGGTVNTEAFF. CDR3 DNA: TGTGCCAGCGGAGGGACGGTGAACACTGAAGCTTTCTTT.

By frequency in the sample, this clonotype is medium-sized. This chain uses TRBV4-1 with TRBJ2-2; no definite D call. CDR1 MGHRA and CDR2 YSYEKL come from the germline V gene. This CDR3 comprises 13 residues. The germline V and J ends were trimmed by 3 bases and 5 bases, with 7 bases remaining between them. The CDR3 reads CASSQIQTGELFF. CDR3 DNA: TGCGCCAGCAGCCAGATACAAACCGGGGAGCTGTTTTTT.

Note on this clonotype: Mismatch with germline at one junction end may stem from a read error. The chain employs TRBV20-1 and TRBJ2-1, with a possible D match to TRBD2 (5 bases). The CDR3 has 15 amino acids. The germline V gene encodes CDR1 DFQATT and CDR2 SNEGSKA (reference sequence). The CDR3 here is CSARDPRAGGNKQFF. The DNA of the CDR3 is TGTAGTGCTAGAGATCCCCGGGCAGGAGGCAATAAGCAGTTCTTC.

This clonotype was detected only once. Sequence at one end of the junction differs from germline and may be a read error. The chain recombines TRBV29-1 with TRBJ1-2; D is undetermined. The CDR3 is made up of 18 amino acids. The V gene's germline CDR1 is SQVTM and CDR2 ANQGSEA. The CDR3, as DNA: TGCAGCGTTGTTCCTGAATGGGATCCCAAAACGGGGTACTATGGCTACATCTTC. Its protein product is CSVVPEWDPKTGYYGYIF.

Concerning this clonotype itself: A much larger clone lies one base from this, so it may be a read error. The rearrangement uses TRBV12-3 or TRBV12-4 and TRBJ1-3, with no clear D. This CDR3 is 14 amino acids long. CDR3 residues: CASSSASSGNTMYF. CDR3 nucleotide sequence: TGTGCCAGCAGTTCGGCCTCCTCTGGAAACACCATGTATTTT.

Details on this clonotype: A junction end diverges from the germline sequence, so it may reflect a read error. The CDR3 sequence: CACSYARGALRTEAFF. The CDR3 bases are TGTGCCTGCAGTTACGCCAGGGGAGCTCTGAGAACTGAAGCTTTCTTT. The chain has TRBV6-5 and TRBJ1-1; D perhaps matches TRBD1 (6 bases). The germline CDR1 and CDR2 sequences are MNHEY and SVGAGI. The CDR3 is 16 residues long.

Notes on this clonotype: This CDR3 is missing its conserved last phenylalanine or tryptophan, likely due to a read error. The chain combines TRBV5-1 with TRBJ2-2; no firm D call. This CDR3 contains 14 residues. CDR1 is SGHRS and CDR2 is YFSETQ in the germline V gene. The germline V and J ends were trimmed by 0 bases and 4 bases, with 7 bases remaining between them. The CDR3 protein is CASSLGLFTGELFV. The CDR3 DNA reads TGCGCCAGCAGCTTGGGACTTTTCACCGGGGAGCTGTTTGTT.

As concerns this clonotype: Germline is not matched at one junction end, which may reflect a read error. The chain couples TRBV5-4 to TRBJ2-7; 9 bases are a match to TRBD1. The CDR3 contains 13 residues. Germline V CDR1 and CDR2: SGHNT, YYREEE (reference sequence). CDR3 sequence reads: CASSRDREHEQHF. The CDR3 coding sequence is TGTGCCAGCAGTCGGGACAGGGAACACGAGCAGCACTTC.

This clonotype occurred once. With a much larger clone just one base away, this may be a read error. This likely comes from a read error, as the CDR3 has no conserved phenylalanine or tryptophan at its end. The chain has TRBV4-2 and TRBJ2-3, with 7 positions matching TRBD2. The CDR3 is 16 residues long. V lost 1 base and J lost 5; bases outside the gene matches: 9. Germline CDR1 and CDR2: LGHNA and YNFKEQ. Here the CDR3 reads CASSQVKGGGEDTQYL. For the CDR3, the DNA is TGTGCCAGCAGCCAAGTAAAGGGTGGGGGGGAAGATACGCAGTATTTA.

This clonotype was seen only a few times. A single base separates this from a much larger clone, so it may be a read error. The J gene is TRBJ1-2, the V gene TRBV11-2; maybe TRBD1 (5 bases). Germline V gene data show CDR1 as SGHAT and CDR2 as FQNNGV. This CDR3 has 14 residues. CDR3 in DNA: TGTGTCAGCAGCCCAGGGCGGCAGAGCTATGGCTACACCTTC. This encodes CVSSPGRQSYGYTF.

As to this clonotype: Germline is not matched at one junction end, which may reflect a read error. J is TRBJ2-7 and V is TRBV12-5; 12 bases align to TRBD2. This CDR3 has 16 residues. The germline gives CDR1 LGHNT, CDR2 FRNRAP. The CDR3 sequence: CTSGLTLAGGPYEQYF. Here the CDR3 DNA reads TGTACTAGTGGTTTGACCCTAGCGGGAGGGCCCTACGAGCAGTACTTC.

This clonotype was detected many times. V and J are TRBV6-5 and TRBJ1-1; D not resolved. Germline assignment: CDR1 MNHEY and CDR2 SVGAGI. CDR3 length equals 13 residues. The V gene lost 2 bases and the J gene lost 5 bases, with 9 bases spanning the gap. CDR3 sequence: CASSYLPRTEAFF. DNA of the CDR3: TGTGCCAGCAGTTACCTCCCGAGGACTGAAGCTTTCTTT.

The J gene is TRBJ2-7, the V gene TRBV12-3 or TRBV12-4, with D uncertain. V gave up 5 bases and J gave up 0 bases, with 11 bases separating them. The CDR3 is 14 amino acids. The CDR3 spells CASSTSRPSYEQYV. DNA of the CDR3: TGTGCCAGCAGTACGTCCAGGCCCTCCTACGAGCAGTACGTC.

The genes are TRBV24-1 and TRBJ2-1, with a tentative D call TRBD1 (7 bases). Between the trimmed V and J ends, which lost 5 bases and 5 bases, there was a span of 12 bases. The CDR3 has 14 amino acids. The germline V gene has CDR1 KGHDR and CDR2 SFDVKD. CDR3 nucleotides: TGTGCCACCAGTGCAGGGGGGACCAACAATGAGCAGTTCTTC. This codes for CATSAGGTNNEQFF.

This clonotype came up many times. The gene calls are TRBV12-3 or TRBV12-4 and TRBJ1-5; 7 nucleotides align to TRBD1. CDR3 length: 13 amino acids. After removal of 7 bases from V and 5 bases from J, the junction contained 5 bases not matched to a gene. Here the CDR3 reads CASNTGVDQPQHF. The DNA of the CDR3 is TGTGCCAGCAATACAGGGGTCGATCAGCCCCAGCATTTT.

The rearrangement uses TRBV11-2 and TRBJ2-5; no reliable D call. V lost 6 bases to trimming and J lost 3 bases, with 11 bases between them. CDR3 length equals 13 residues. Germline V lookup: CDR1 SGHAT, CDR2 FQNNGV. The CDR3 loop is CASSSSEEETQYF. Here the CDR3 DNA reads TGTGCCAGCAGTTCTTCAGAGGAAGAGACCCAGTACTTC.

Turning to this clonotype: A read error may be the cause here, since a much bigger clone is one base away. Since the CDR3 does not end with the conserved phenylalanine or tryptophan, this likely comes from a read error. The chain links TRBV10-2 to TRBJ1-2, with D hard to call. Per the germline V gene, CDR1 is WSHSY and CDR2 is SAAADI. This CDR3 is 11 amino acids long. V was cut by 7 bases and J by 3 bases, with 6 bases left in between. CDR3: CASNSDYGYTY. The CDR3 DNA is TGCGCCAGCAACAGCGACTATGGCTACACCTAC.